The 18 T cell receptor beta chains below come from one sample, sequenced in a study of post-analysis software for immune sequencing data. The study's findings and limits: With TRBV5-6, TRBV5-1 and TRBV20-1 included, about five TRBV segments were more frequent in patients than in controls.

Built from TCR beta cDNA, the libraries had unique molecular identifiers in them. MiXCR, run by TCRdb on the PCR reads, gives a single entry per CDR3 protein. The sample contains roughly 650,000 distinct CDR3 sequences, over 45% of which appear only once. For these receptors, no antigen is known. The sample consisted of blood. These receptors all come from a girl aged 2-15 years with multiple sclerosis.

V gene TRBV27 combines with J gene TRBJ1-2; tentative D call: TRBD1 (6 bases). The germline V gene has CDR1 MNHEY and CDR2 SMNVEV (reference sequence). V was clipped by 9 bases and J by 5 bases, with 13 bases between them. The CDR3 contains 12 residues. DNA for the CDR3: TGTGCCAGTTGGCCGGGGGCTTATGGCTACACCTTC. This sequence encodes CASWPGAYGYTF.

V usage is TRBV4-1 and J usage is TRBJ2-3; 11 bases map to TRBD2. This CDR3 spans 20 amino acids. Germline assignment: CDR1 MGHRA and CDR2 YSYEKL. V trimming: 0 bases; J trimming: 1 base; junction bases outside the gene matches: 12. In DNA, the CDR3 is TGCGCCAGCAGCCAAGAACTCGCACTAGCGGGGGTATTGGGCACAGATACGCAGTATTTT. Protein sequence: CASSQELALAGVLGTDTQYF.

This clonotype was picked up one time. The chain employs TRBV6-6 and TRBJ2-7, with D perhaps TRBD2 (6 bases). V gave up 0 bases and J gave up 4 bases, with 10 bases separating them. CDR1 is MNHNY and CDR2 is SVGAGI in the germline V gene (reference sequence). The CDR3 length is 14 residues. The CDR3 sequence: CASSYSGLSYEQYF. CDR3 in DNA: TGTGCCAGCAGTTACTCGGGACTTTCATACGAGCAGTACTTC.

The chain joins TRBV7-9 to TRBJ2-1; D could derive from TRBD1 or TRBD2 (6 bases each). The CDR3 sequence is 17 residues long. V was pared by 5 bases and J by 6 bases, with 23 bases between. CDR1 and CDR2 from the germline V gene are SEHNR and FQNEAQ (reference sequence). The CDR3 region is CASSPRAAPPGANEQFF. CDR3 DNA: TGTGCCAGCAGCCCTCGGGCGGCTCCCCCGGGGGCCAATGAGCAGTTCTTC.

The chain carries TRBV6-7 and TRBJ2-1; D gene unclear. TRBV6-7 is designated an ORF whose function remains uncertain. This CDR3 spans 15 amino acids. Between the trimmed V and J ends, which lost 5 bases and 5 bases, there was a span of 16 bases. For the CDR3, the DNA is TGTGCCAGCAGTCGCCTCCCCGGGCACAACAATGAGCAGTTCTTC. Its protein product is CASSRLPGHNNEQFF.

This clonotype has only a few counts. The chain has TRBV6-6 and TRBJ1-2, with D possibly matching TRBD1 (6 bases). CDR1 is MNHNY and CDR2 is SVGAGI in the germline V gene (reference sequence). Trimming stripped 0 bases from V and 4 bases from J, with 12 bases between. This CDR3 has 15 residues. In DNA form, the CDR3 reads TGTGCCAGCAGTTACTCGGAGCAGGGGATCTATGGCTACACCTTC. It codes for CASSYSEQGIYGYTF.

The chain recombines TRBV4-1 with TRBJ1-1; D not certain. This CDR3 contains 14 residues. The V end lost 6 bases, the J end lost 0 bases, and 11 bases lay between the germline ends. Germline V gives CDR1 MGHRA, CDR2 YSYEKL. The CDR3 nucleotides read TGCGCCAGCAGGCCGGGCCCCATGAACACTGAAGCTTTCTTT. Translation gives CASRPGPMNTEAFF.

V and J are TRBV7-8 and TRBJ2-1; a weak D match, TRBD2 (6 bases). Germline V gives CDR1 SGHVS, CDR2 FQNEAQ. CDR3 length: 16 amino acids. V was pared by 1 base and J by 8 bases, with 18 bases between. This CDR3 reads CASSLGLGTQTYEQFF. The CDR3 DNA is TGTGCCAGCAGCTTAGGGCTCGGGACTCAAACATATGAGCAGTTCTTC.

CDR3 nucleotide sequence: TGCAGTGCTAGTTCTTTTAGGACGGTAACCTACGAGCAGTACTTC. Translation gives CSASSFRTVTYEQYF. J is TRBJ2-7 and V is TRBV20-1; D gene uncertain. There are 15 residues in the CDR3. Trimming stripped 3 bases from V and 2 bases from J, with 17 bases between. Germline V CDR1 and CDR2: DFQATT, SNEGSKA (reference sequence).

The table lists this clonotype with a few counts. This rearrangement joins TRBV7-4 to TRBJ2-1; 9 nucleotides match TRBD2. The CDR3 sequence is 19 residues long. Germline V gene data show CDR1 as SGHVT and CDR2 as SQSDAQ. J was trimmed by 0 bases and V by 7 bases; bases with no gene match: 16. The CDR3 DNA reads TGTGCCAGCAACCTACCGGGACTAGCCTCCAAACGCTCCTACAATGAGCAGTTCTTC. It yields the protein CASNLPGLASKRSYNEQFF.

Regarding this clonotype: As the CDR3 is not closed by the conserved phenylalanine or tryptophan, this likely results from a read error. CDR3 loop: CASSESRGFDTDTQYS. The CDR3 coding sequence is TGTGCCAGCAGTGAATCCAGAGGCTTCGACACAGATACGCAGTATTCT. The V call is TRBV25-1, the J call TRBJ2-3; D is undetermined. The germline gives CDR1 MGHDK, CDR2 SYGVNS. The CDR3 has 16 residues. V was cut by 1 base and J by 2 bases, with 13 bases left in between.

The V call is TRBV29-1, the J call TRBJ1-2; D unresolved. The germline V gene has CDR1 SQVTM and CDR2 ANQGSEA. V was shortened by 4 bases and J by 1 base, with 4 bases between the two germline ends. The CDR3 contains 11 residues. The CDR3 sequence is CSVADNYGYTF. For the CDR3, the DNA is TGCAGCGTTGCAGATAACTATGGCTACACCTTC.

The chain joins TRBV12-3 or TRBV12-4 to TRBJ1-5; unclear D gene. The CDR3 runs to 12 residues. The V gene lost 5 bases and the J gene lost 9 bases, with 11 bases spanning the gap. CDR3 loop: CASSPDISPQHF. For the CDR3, the DNA is TGTGCCAGCAGTCCCGACATCTCGCCCCAGCATTTT.

This chain links TRBV20-1 with TRBJ2-2; tentatively, D is TRBD2 (5 bases). V dropped 3 bases and J dropped 2 bases, with 10 bases sitting between them. This CDR3 is 14 amino acids long. Germline assignment: CDR1 DFQATT and CDR2 SNEGSKA (reference sequence). The CDR3 coding sequence is TGCAGTGCTAGCGGGGAGTTAAACACCGGGGAGCTGTTTTTT. Translation: CSASGELNTGELFF.

The chain combines TRBV9 with TRBJ2-1, with D uncertain. V lost 1 base and J lost 5, with 13 bases in between. This CDR3 is built from 15 residues. Germline V lookup: CDR1 SGDLS, CDR2 YYNGEE. The CDR3 nucleotides are TGTGCCAGCAGCGTAACGGTGACGAATCACAATGAGCAGTTCTTC. Amino acid sequence: CASSVTVTNHNEQFF.

The rearrangement joins TRBV4-1 to TRBJ2-3, with TRBD2 identical over 13 bases. The length of the CDR3 is 17 residues. The J segment lost 5 bases and the V segment lost 1 base, leaving 6 bases of the junction unmatched. The germline V gene has CDR1 MGHRA and CDR2 YSYEKL. The CDR3 loop is CASSQGGLAGVRDTQYF. In DNA form, the CDR3 reads TGCGCCAGCAGCCAAGGAGGACTAGCGGGAGTTAGAGATACGCAGTATTTT.

This clonotype has a handful of counts. The chain employs TRBV3-1 and TRBJ1-5, with D uncertain. The CDR3 contains 13 residues. CDR1 and CDR2 (germline): LGHDT, YNNKEL (reference sequence). The V and J ends lost 6 bases and 3 bases respectively, with 9 bases between them. CDR3 loop: CASSQTSNQPQHF. In DNA, the CDR3 is TGTGCCAGCAGTCAGACATCCAATCAGCCCCAGCATTTT.

The table lists this clonotype with a few counts. The chain uses TRBV2 and TRBJ2-1; D is tentatively TRBD1 or TRBD2 (6 bases each). This CDR3 has 13 amino acids. Germline loops: CDR1 SNHLY, CDR2 FYNNEI. V lost 8 bases to trimming and J lost 10 bases, with 18 bases between them. CDR3 residues: CASGWRGAVEQFF. The CDR3 DNA sequence: TGTGCCAGCGGATGGAGGGGGGCGGTGGAGCAGTTCTTC.